This T cell receptor beta chain emerged from a study of cytomegalovirus exposure and HLA in healthy donors. It was with 60 Vbeta and 13 Jbeta primers that the PCR ran. Profiled with immunoSEQ multiplex PCR; TCRdb holds only in-frame clones, not every one. This sample has 150,000 to 200,000 clones, with over 75% found just once. Study-wide findings and caveats: The authors assumed roughly uniform sequencing depth across donors for presence/absence analyses. Follow-up analysis later connected one missense variant in DCLRE1C with trimming of TCR beta V- and J-genes.

Regarding donors, all were healthy bone marrow donors. On this clone: Its target is not known.

V lost 4 bases to trimming and J lost 2 bases; unmatched junction nucleotides: 3. Germline V gives CDR1 SGHKS, CDR2 YYEKEE (reference sequence). The CDR3 length is 14 residues. This sequence joins TRBV5-5 and TRBJ2-7, with 10 bases lining up with TRBD1. The source is a man between 45 and 60 years old in good health and CMV-seropositive. What was sequenced was PBMCs. This chain's CDR3 is CASSAGTGAYEQYF. The CDR3 DNA reads as TGTGCCAGCAGCGCCGGGACAGGGGCCTACGAGCAGTACTTC.